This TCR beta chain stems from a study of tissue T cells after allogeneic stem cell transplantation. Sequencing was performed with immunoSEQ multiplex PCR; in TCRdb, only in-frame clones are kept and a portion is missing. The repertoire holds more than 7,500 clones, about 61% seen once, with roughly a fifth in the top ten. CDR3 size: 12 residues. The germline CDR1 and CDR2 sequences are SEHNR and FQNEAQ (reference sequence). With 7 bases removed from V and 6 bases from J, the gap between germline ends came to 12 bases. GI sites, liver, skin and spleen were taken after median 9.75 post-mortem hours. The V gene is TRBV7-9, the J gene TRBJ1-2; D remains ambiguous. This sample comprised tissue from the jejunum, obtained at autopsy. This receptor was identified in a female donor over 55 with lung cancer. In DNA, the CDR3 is TGTGCCAGCACCCCGTCTGGCGATGGCTACACCTTC. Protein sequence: CASTPSGDGYTF. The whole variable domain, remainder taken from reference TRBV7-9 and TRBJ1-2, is DTGVSQNPRHKITKRGQNVTFRCDPISEHNRLYWYRQTLGQGPEFLTYFQNEAQLEKSRLLSDRFSAERPKGSFSTLEIQRTEQGDSAMYLCASTPSGDGYTFGSGTRLTVV.